Below are 5 T cell receptor beta chains sequenced from a single sample in a study of blood T cell repertoires in COVID-19. This table comes from immunoSEQ multiplex PCR, and its TCRdb copy is limited to in-frame clones, with some not included. The table has about 210,000 clones, 88% seen once. Sequencing was done on a sample of peripheral blood. These receptors all come from a man between 18 and 35 years old with active or convalescent COVID-19.

The V call is TRBV18, the J call TRBJ2-5, with TRBD1 as a possible D gene (6 bases). Trimming took 8 bases from V and 1 from J, leaving 14 bases between them. The germline V gene has CDR1 KGHSH and CDR2 LQKENI. This CDR3 region has 14 residues. The DNA for the CDR3 is TGTGCCAGCGCGATGACAGGCCGCCAAGAGACCCAGTACTTC. Encoded protein: CASAMTGRQETQYF.

This clone was seen just once. J is TRBJ2-3 and V is TRBV2; D is unclear. The germline V gene has CDR1 SNHLY and CDR2 FYNNEI. The CDR3 consists of 11 residues. V was shortened by 2 bases and J by 5 bases, with 2 bases between the two germline ends. The CDR3, as DNA: TGTGCCAGCAGTGAACGAGATACGCAGTATTTT. Translated, it gives CASSERDTQYF.

The V and J genes are TRBV28 and TRBJ2-7; D not certain. With 6 bases removed from V and 0 bases from J, the gap between germline ends came to 9 bases. The CDR3 consists of 13 residues. The germline CDR1 and CDR2 sequences are MDHEN and SYDVKM. Written as DNA, the CDR3 is TGTGCCAGCAGGGTTGGTAGCTCCTACGAGCAGTACTTC. It encodes CASRVGSSYEQYF. The variable domain in full, with the rest retrieved from reference TRBV28 and TRBJ2-7, is DVKVTQSSRYLVKRTGEKVFLECVQDMDHENMFWYRQDPGLGLRLIYFSYDVKMKEKGDIPEGYSVSREKKERFSLILESASTNQTSMYLCASRVGSSYEQYFGPGTRLTVT.

This sequence joins TRBV7-2 and TRBJ2-7; no definite D call. The CDR3 has 15 amino acids. Germline values: CDR1 SGHTA, CDR2 FQGNSA. V lost 1 base and J lost 1, with 11 bases in between. CDR3 residues: CASSLEARKSYEQYF. The CDR3 DNA reads TGTGCCAGCAGCTTAGAAGCCCGCAAGTCCTACGAGCAGTACTTC.

The chain links TRBV5-1 to TRBJ1-1, with D perhaps TRBD1 (6 bases). V lost 2 bases and J lost 6, with 20 bases in between. Germline CDR1 SGHRS, CDR2 YFSETQ. This CDR3 contains 16 residues. Here the CDR3 reads CASSFTGSPMVAEAFF. The CDR3 coding sequence is TGCGCCAGCAGCTTTACAGGGTCCCCAATGGTCGCTGAAGCTTTCTTT.